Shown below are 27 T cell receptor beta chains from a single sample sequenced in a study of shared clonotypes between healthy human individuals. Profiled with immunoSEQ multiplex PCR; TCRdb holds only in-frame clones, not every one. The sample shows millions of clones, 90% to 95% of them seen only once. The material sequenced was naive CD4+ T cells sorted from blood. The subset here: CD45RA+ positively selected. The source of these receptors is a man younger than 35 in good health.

CDR3 residues: CASTLDVTSRGRTDTQYF. The CDR3 DNA follows: TGTGCCAGCACCCTGGACGTGACAAGCAGGGGGCGAACAGATACGCAGTATTTT. V usage is TRBV11-2 and J usage is TRBJ2-3, with 8 bases lining up with TRBD1. The CDR3 consists of 18 residues. J gave up 3 bases and V 7 bases, and 18 bases lay outside the gene matches. Germline CDR1 and CDR2: SGHAT and FQNNGV.

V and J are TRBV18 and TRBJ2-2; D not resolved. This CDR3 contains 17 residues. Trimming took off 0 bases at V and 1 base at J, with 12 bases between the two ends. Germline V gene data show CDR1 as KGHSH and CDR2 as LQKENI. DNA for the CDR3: TGTGCCAGCTCACCACCTTTAAGCCAGGAGAACACCGGGGAGCTGTTTTTT. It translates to CASSPPLSQENTGELFF.

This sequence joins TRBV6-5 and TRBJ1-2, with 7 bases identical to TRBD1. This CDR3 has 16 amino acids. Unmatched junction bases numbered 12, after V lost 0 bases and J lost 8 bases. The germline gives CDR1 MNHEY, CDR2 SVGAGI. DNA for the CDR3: TGTGCCAGCAGTTACTCGACAGGGAGGGGAGTAAACGGCTACACCTTC. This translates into CASSYSTGRGVNGYTF.

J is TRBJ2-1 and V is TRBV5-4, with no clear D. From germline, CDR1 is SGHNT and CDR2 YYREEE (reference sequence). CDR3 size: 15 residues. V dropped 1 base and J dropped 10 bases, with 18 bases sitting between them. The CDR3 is CASSLPANPNGEQFF. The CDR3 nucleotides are TGTGCCAGCAGCTTGCCGGCAAACCCCAACGGGGAGCAGTTCTTC.

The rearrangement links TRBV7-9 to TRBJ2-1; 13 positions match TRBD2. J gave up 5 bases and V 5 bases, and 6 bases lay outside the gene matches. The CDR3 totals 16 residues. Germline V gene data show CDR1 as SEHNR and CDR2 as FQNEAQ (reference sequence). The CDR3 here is CASSHLGLAGNNEQFF. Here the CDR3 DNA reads TGTGCCAGCAGCCATCTGGGACTAGCGGGGAACAATGAGCAGTTCTTC.

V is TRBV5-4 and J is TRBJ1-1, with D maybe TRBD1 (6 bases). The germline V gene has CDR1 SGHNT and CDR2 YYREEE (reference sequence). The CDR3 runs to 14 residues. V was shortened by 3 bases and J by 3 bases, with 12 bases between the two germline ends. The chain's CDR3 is CASSWGAGDTEAFF. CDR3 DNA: TGTGCCAGCAGCTGGGGGGCAGGGGACACTGAAGCTTTCTTT.

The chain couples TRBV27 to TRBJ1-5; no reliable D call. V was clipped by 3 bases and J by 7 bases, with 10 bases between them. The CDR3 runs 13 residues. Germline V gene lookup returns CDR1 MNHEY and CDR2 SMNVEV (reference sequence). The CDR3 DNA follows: TGTGCCAGCAGTTTCGCGAAAGGGCAGCCCCAGCATTTT. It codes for CASSFAKGQPQHF.

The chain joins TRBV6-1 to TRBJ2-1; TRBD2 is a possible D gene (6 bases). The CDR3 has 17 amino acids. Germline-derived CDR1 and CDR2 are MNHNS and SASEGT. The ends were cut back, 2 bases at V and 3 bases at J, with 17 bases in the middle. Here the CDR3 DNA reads TGTGCCAGCAGTGAATTTTCCGGGGGTTCCCTCTACAATGAGCAGTTCTTC. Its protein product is CASSEFSGGSLYNEQFF.

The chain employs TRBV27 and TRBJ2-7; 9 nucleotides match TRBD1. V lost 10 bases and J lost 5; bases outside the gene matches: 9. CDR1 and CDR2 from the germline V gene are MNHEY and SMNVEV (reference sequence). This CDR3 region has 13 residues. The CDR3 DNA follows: TGTGCCATTCGGGACAGGGCGAACAACGAGCAGTACTTC. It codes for CAIRDRANNEQYF.

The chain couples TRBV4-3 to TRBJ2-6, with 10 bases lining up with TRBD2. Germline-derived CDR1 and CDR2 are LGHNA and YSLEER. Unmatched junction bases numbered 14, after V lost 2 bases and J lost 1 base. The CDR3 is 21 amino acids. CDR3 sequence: CASSQNMLAGAPFSGANVLTF. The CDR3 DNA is TGCGCCAGCAGCCAAAATATGCTAGCGGGGGCACCTTTTTCTGGGGCCAACGTCCTGACTTTC.

The CDR3 DNA reads TGTGCCAGTAGTGACGGCGATAATTCACCCCTCCACTTT. Encoded protein: CASSDGDNSPLHF. J is TRBJ1-6 and V is TRBV19; D is ambiguous. V lost 5 bases to trimming and J lost 5 bases, with 7 bases between them. Per germline, CDR1 LNHDA and CDR2 SQIVND (reference sequence). This CDR3 is 13 amino acids long.

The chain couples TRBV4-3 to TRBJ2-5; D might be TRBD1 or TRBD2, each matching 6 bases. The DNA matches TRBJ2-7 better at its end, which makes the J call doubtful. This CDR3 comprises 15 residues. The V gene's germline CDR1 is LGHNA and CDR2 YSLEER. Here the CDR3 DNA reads TGCGCCAGCAGCCAGCAAAGAGGGGGGCCCTACGAGCAGTACTTC. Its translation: CASSQQRGGPYEQYF.

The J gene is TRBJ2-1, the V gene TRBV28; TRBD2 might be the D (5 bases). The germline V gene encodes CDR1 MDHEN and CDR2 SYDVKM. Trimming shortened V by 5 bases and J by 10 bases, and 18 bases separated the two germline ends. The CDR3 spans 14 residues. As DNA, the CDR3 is TGTGCCAGCAGTCCAGGCGGGCCGGGTAGAGAGCAGTTCTTC. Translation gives CASSPGGPGREQFF.

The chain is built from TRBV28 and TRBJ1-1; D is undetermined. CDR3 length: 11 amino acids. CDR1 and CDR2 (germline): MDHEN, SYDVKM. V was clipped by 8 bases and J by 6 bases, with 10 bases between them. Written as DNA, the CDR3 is TGTGCCAGCTGTGGGTTTTCTGAAGCTTTCTTT. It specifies CASCGFSEAFF.

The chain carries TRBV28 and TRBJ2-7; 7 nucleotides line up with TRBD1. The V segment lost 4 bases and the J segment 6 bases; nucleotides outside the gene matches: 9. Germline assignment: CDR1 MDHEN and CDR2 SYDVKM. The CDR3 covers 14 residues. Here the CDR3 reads CASSSWDSPGEQYF. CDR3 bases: TGTGCCAGCAGTTCGTGGGACAGCCCCGGCGAGCAGTACTTC.

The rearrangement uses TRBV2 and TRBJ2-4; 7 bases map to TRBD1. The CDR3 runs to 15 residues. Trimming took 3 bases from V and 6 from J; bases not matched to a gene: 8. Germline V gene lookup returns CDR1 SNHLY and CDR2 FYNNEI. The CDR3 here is CASSDTTTGLNIQYF. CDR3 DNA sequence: TGTGCCAGCAGTGACACTACGACAGGGTTAAACATTCAGTACTTC.

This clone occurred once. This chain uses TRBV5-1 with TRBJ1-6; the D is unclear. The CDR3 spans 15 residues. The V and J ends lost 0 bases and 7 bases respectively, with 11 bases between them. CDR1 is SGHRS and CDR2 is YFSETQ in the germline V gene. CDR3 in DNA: TGCGCCAGCAGCTTGGAAGGGCTGGAGAATTCACCCCTCCACTTT. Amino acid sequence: CASSLEGLENSPLHF.

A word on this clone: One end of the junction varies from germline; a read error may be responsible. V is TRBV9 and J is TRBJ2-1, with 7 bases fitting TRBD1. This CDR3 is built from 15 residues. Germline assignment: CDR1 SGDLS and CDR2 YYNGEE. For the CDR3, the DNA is TGTGCCAACAGCGCAGGACAGGTCGGTGCCAATGAGCAGTTCTTC. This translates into CANSAGQVGANEQFF.

CDR3 in amino acids: CSAMAYNEQFF. The CDR3, as DNA: TGCAGTGCTATGGCTTACAATGAGCAGTTCTTC. V gene TRBV20-1 combines with J gene TRBJ2-1, with unresolved D. CDR3 length equals 11 residues. V lost 4 bases and J lost 4, with 5 bases in between. Germline V gene lookup returns CDR1 DFQATT and CDR2 SNEGSKA (reference sequence).

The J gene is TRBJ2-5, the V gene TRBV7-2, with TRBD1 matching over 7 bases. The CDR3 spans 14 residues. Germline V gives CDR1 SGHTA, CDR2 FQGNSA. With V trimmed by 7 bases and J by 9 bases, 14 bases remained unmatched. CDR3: CASTQGVGASAQYF. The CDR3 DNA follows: TGTGCCAGCACCCAGGGGGTTGGGGCTTCGGCCCAGTACTTC.

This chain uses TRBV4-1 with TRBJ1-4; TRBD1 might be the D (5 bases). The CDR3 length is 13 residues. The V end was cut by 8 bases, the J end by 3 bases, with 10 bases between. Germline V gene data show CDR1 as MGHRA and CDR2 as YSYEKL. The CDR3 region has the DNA TGCGCCAGCGCCCGGGGGGCTAATGAAAAACTGTTTTTT. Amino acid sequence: CASARGANEKLFF.

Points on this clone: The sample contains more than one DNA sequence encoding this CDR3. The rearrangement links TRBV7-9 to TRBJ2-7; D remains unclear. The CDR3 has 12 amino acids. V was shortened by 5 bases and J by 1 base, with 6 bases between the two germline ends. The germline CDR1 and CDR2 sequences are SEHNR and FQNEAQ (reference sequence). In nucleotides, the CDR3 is TGTGCCAGCAGCCTCTCTTCCTACGAGCAGTACTTC. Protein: CASSLSSYEQYF.

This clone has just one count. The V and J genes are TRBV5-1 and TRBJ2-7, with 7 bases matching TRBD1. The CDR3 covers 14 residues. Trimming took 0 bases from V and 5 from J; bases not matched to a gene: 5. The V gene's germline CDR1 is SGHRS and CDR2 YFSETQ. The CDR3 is CASSLGDSTDEQYF. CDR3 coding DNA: TGCGCCAGCAGCTTGGGGGACAGTACGGACGAGCAGTACTTC.

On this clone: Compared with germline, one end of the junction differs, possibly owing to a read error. This CDR3 reads CASSPPARGNSNKQFF. CDR3 DNA: TGTGCCAGCTCACCACCGGCGCGGGGAAATAGCAATAAGCAGTTCTTC. The rearrangement joins TRBV18 to TRBJ2-1; tentative D call: TRBD2 (6 bases). The CDR3 spans 16 residues. CDR1 is KGHSH, CDR2 LQKENI, per germline. Combining the CDR3 with reference TRBV18 and TRBJ2-1 gives the whole variable domain NAGVMQNPRHLVRRRGQEARLRCSPMKGHSHVYWYRQLPEEGLKFMVYLQKENIIDESGMPKERFSAEFPKEGPSILRIQQVVRGDSAAYFCASSPPARGNSNKQFFGPGTRLTVL.

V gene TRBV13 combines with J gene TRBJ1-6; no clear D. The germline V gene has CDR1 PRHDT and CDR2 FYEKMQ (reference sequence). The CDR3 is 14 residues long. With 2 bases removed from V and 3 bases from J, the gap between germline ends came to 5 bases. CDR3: CASSLRVYNSPLHF. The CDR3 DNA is TGTGCCAGCAGCTTAAGGGTCTATAATTCACCCCTCCACTTT. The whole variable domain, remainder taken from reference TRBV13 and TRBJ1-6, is AAGVIQSPRHLIKEKRETATLKCYPIPRHDTVYWYQQGPGQDPQFLISFYEKMQSDKGSIPDRFSAQQFSDYHSELNMSSLELGDSALYFCASSLRVYNSPLHFGNGTRLTVT.

The CDR3 loop reads CASPGIGVSGENTGELFF. In DNA, the CDR3 is TGTGCCAGCCCAGGCATCGGGGTTAGCGGAGAGAACACCGGGGAGCTGTTTTTT. This chain joins TRBV21-1 and TRBJ2-2; TRBD2 is the table's D call, not checked against the DNA. TRBV21-1 is deemed a pseudogene. The CDR3 loop spans 18 amino acids.

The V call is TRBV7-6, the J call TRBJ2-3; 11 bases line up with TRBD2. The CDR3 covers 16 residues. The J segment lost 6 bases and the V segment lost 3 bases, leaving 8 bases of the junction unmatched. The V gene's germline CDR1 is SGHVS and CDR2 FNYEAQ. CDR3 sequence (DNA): TGTGCCAGCAGCTTGGGTGTAGCGGGAGGGCCGGATACGCAGTATTTT. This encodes CASSLGVAGGPDTQYF.